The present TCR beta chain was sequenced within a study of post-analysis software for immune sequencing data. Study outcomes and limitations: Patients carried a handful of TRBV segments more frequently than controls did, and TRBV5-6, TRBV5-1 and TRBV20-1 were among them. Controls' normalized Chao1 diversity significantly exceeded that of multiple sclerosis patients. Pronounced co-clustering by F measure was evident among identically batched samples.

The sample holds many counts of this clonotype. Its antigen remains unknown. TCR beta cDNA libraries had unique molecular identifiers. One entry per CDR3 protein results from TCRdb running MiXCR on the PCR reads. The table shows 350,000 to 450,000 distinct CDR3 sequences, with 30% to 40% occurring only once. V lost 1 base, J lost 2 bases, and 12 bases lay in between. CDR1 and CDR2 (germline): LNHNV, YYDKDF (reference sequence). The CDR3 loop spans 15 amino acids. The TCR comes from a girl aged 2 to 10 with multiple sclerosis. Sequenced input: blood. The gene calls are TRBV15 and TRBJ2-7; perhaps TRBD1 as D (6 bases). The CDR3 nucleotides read TGTGCCACCAGCAGAGCGAGGGACATTCCCTACGAGCAGTACTTC. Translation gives CATSRARDIPYEQYF.